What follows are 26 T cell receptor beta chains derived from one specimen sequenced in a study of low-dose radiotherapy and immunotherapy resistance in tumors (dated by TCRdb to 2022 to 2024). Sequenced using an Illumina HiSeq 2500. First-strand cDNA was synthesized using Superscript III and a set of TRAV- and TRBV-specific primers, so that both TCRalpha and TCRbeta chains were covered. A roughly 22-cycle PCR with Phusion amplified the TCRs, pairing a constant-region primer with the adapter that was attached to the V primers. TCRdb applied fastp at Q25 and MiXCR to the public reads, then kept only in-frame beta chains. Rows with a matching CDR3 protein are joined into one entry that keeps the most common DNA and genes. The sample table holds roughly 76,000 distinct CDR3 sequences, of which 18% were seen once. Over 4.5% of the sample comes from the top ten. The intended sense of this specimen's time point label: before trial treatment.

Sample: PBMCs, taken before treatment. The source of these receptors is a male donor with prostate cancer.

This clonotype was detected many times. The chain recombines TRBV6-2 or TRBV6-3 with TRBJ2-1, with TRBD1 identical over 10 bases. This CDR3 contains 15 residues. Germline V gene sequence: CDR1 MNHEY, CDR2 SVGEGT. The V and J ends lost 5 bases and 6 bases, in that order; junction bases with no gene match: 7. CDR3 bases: TGTGCCAGCAGTGACAGGACAGGGGGTGGCAATGAGCAGTTCTTC. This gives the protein CASSDRTGGGNEQFF.

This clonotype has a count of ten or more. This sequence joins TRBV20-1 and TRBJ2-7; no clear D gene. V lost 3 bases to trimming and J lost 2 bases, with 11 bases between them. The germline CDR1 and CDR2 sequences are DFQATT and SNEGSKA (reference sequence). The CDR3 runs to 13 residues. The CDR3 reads CSASVYDAYEQYF. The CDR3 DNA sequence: TGCAGTGCTAGCGTTTATGACGCCTACGAGCAGTACTTC.

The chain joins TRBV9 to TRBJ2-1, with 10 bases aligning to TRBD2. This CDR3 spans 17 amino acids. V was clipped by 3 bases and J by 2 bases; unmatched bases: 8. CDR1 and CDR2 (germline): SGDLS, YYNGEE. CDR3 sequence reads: CASSATGLAGAYNEQFF. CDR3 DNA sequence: TGTGCCAGCAGCGCCACGGGTCTAGCGGGGGCCTACAATGAGCAGTTCTTC.

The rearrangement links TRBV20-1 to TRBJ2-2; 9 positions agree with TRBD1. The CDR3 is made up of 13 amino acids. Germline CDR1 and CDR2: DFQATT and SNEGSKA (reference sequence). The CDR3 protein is CSASGQGTGELFF. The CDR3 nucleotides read TGCAGCGCCAGCGGACAGGGGACCGGGGAGCTGTTTTTT.

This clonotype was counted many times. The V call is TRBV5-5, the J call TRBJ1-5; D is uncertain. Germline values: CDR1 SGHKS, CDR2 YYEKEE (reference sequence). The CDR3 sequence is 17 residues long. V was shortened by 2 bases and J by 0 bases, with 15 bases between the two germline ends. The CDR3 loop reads CASSFSHTPYSNQPQHF. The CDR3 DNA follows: TGTGCCAGCAGCTTTAGTCATACCCCTTATAGCAATCAGCCCCAGCATTTT.

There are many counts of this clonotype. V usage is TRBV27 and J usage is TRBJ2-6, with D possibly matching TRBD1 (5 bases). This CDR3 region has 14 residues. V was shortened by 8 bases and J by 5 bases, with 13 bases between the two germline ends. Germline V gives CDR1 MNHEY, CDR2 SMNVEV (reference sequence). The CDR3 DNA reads TGTGCCAGCTCCCTAGGGGTGAGGGCCAACGTCCTGACTTTC. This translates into CASSLGVRANVLTF. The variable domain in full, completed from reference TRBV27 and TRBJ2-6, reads EAQVTQNPRYLITVTGKKLTVTCSQNMNHEYMSWYRQDPGLGLRQIYYSMNVEVTDKGDVPEGYKVSRKEKRNFPLILESPSPNQTSLYFCASSLGVRANVLTFGAGSRLTVL.

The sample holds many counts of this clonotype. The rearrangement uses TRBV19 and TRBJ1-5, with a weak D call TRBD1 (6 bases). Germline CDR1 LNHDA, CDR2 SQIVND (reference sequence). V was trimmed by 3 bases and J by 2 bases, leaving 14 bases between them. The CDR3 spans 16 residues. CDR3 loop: CASSIETGRGNQPQHF. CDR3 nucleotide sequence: TGTGCCAGTAGTATTGAGACAGGCCGGGGCAATCAGCCCCAGCATTTT.

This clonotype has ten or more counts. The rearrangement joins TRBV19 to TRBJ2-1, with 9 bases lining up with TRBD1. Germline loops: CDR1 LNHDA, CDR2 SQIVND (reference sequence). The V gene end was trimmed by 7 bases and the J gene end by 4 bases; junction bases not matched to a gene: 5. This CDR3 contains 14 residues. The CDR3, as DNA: TGTGCCAGTAATTTACAGGGGGCGTACAATGAGCAGTTCTTC. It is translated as CASNLQGAYNEQFF.

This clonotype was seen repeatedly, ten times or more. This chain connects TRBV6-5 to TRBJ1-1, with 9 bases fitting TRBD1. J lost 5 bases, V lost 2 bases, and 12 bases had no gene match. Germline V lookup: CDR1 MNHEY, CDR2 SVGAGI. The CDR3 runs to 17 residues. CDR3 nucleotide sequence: TGTGCCAGCAGTTACGGAACAGGGGGCATTTCGGGAACTGAAGCTTTCTTT. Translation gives CASSYGTGGISGTEAFF.

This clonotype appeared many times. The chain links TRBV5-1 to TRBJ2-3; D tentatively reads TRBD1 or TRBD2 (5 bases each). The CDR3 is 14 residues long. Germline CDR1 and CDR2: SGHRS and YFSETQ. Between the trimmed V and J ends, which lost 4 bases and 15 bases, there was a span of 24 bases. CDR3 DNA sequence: TGCGCCAGCAGCCGGAGTGACGATCCGGGACCAACCTATTTT. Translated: CASSRSDDPGPTYF. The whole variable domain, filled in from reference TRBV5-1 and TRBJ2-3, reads KAGVTQTPRYLIKTRGQQVTLSCSPISGHRSVSWYQQTPGQGLQFLFEYFSETQRNKGNFPGRFSGRQFSNSRSEMNVSTLELGDSALYLCASSRSDDPGPTYFGPGTRLTVL.

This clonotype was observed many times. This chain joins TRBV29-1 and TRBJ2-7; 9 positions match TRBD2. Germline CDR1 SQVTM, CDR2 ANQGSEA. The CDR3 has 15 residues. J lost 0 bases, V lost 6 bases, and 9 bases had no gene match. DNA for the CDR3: TGCAGCGTGCGGTTAGTGACTAGCGGCTCCTACGAGCAGTACTTC. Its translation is CSVRLVTSGSYEQYF.

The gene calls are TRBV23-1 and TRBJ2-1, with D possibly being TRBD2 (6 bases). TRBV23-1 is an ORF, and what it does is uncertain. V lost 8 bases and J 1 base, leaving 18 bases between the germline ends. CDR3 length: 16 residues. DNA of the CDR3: TGCGCCAGCGGCCCAGACACGACTAGATCCTACAATGAGCAGTTCTTC. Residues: CASGPDTTRSYNEQFF.

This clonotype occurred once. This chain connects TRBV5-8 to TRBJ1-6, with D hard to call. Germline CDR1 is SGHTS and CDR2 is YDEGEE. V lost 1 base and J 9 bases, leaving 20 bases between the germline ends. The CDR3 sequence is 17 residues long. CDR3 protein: CASSLSKGWGLSSPLHF. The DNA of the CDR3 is TGTGCCAGCAGCTTGTCAAAAGGGTGGGGATTGAGTTCACCCCTCCACTTT.

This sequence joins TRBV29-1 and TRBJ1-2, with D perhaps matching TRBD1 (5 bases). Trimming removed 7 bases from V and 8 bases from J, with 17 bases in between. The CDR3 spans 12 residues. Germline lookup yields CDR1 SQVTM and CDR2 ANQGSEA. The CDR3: CSGTLGARGYTF. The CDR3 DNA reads TGCAGCGGTACCCTCGGGGCCCGAGGCTACACCTTC.

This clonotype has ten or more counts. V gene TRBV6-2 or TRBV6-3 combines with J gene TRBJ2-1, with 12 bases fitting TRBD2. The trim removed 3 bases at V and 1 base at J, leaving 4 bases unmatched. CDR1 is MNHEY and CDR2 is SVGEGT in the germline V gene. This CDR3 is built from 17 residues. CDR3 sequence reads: CASSYTSGGRSYNEQFF. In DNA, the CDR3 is TGTGCCAGCAGTTATACTAGCGGGGGGAGGTCCTACAATGAGCAGTTCTTC.

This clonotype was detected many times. The CDR3 loop is CASSLAGSGGTDTQYF. For the CDR3, the DNA is TGTGCCAGCAGCTTAGCAGGGTCGGGGGGCACAGATACGCAGTATTTT. The genes are TRBV7-2 and TRBJ2-3; D may be TRBD2 (6 bases). Per the germline V gene, CDR1 is SGHTA and CDR2 is FQGNSA. The CDR3 runs to 16 residues. Deletions cut 0 bases from V and 1 base from J, with 11 bases between.

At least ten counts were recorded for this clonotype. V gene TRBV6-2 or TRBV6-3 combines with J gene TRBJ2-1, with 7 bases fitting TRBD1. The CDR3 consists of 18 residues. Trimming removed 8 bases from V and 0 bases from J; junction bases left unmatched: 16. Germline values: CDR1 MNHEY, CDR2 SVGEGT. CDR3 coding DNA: TGTGCCAGCGCAACCGGGACAGTTGGCCGGGGCTCCTACAATGAGCAGTTCTTC. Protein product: CASATGTVGRGSYNEQFF.

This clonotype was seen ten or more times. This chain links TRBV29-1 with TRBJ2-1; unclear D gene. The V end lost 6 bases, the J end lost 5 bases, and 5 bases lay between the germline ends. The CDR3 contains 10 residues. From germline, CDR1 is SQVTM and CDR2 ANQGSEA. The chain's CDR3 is CSVSNNEQFF. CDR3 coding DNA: TGCAGCGTGAGTAACAATGAGCAGTTCTTC.

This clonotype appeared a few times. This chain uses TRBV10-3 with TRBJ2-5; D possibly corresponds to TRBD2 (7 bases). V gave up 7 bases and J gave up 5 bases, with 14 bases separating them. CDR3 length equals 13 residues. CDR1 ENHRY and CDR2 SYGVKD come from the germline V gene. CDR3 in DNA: TGTGCCATCACCCACAGGGAGGGGGAGACCCAGTACTTC. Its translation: CAITHREGETQYF.

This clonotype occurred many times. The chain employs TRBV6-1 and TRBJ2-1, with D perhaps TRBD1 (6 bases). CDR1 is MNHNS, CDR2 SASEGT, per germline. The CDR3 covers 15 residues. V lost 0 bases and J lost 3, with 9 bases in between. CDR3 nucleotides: TGTGCCAGCAGTGAAGCTGGACAGAGCTACAATGAGCAGTTCTTC. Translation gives CASSEAGQSYNEQFF.

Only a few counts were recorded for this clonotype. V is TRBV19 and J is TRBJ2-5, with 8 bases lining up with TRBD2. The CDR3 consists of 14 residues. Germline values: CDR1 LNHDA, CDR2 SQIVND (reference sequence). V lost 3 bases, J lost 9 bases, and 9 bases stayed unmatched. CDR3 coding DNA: TGTGCCAGTAGTATCGGACTAGCAAGCAGGGCCCAGTACTTC. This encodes CASSIGLASRAQYF.

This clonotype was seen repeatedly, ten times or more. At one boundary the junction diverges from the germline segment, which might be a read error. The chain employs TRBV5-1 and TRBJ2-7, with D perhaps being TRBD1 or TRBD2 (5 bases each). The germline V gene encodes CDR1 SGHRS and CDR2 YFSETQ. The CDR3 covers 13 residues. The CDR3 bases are TGTGCCAGCAGCTTGGCAGGGAGCTACGAGCAGTACTTC. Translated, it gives CASSLAGSYEQYF.

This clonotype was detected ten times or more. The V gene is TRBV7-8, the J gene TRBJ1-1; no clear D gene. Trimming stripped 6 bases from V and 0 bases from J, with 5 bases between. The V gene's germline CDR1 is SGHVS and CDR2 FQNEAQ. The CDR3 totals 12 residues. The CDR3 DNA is TGTGCCAGCAGGGTCATGAACACTGAAGCTTTCTTT. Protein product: CASRVMNTEAFF.

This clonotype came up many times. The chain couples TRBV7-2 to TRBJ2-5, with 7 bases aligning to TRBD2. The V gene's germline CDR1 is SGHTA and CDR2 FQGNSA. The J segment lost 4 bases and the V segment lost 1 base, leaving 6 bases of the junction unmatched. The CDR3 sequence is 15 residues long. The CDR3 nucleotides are TGTGCCAGCAGCTTAGTACTAGCGTTCCCAGAGACCCAGTACTTC. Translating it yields CASSLVLAFPETQYF.

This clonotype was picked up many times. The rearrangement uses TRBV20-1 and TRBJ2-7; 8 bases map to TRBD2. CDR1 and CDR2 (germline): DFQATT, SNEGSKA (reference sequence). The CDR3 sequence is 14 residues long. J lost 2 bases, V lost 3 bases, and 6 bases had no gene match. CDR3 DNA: TGCAGTGCTAGTGCTAGCGGGCCTGCCTACGAGCAGTACTTC. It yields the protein CSASASGPAYEQYF.

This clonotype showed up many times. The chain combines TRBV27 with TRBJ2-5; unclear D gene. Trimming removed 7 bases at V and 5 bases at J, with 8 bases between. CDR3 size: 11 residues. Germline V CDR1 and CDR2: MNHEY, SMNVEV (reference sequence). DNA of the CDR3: TGTGCCAGCACCTCCGGGGAGACCCAGTACTTC. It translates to CASTSGETQYF.